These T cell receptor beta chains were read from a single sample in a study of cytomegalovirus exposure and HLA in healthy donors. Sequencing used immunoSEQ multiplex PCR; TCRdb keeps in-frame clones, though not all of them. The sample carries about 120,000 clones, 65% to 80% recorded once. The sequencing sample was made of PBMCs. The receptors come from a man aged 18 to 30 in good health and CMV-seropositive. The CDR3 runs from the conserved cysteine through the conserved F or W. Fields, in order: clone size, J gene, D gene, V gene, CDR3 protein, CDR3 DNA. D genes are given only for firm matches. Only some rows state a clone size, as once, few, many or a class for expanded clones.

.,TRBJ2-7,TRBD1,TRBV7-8,CASSPGGLTYEQYF,TGTGCCAGCAGCCCAGGGGGCTTGACCTACGAGCAGTACTTC
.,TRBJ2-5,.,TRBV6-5,CASSSHVDQETQYF,TGTGCCAGCAGTTCCCACGTAGACCAAGAGACCCAGTACTTC
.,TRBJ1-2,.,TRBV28,CASSFLYGYTF,TGTGCCAGCAGTTTCCTCTATGGCTACACCTTC
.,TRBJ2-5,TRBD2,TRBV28,CVIEASGSGETQYF,TGTGTCATAGAGGCTAGCGGTTCCGGGGAGACCCAGTACTTC
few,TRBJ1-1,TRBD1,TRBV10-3,CAIRLDRVGEAFF,TGTGCCATCAGGCTAGACAGGGTAGGAGAAGCTTTCTTT
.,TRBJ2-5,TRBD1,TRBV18,CASSRRDRDQETQYF,TGTGCCAGCTCCCGAAGGGACAGGGATCAAGAGACCCAGTACTTC
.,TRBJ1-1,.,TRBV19,CASSIEVAGQNTEAFF,TGTGCCAGTAGTATAGAGGTGGCAGGGCAGAACACTGAAGCTTTCTTT
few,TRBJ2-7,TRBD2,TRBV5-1,CASSPSGSYEQYF,TGCGCCAGCAGCCCTAGCGGGAGCTACGAGCAGTACTTC
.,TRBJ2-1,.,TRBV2,CASQGGIRGNEQFF,TGTGCCAGCCAAGGAGGGATTAGGGGCAATGAGCAGTTCTTC
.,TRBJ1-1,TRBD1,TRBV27,CASLGATGIGDTEAFF,TGTGCCAGCCTAGGTGCGACAGGGATTGGCGACACTGAAGCTTTCTTT
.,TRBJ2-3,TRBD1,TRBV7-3,CASSPTGSTDTQYF,TGTGCCAGCAGCCCGACAGGGAGCACAGATACGCAGTATTTT
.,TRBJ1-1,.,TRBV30,CAFQTWGRPYTEAFF,TGTGCCTTTCAAACTTGGGGCAGGCCGTACACTGAAGCTTTCTTT
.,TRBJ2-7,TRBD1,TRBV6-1,CASSSPGTGDYEQYF,TGTGCCAGCAGTTCCCCAGGGACAGGTGACTACGAGCAGTACTTC
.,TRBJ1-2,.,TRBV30,CAWRRGYGYTF,TGTGCCTGGAGGAGAGGTTATGGCTACACCTTC
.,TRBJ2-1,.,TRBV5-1,CASSIGQFNEQFF,TGCGCCAGCAGCATAGGACAGTTCAATGAGCAGTTCTTC
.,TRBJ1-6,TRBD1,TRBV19,CASRLTGTANSPLHF,TGTGCCAGTAGGCTAACCGGGACAGCCAATTCACCCCTCCACTTT
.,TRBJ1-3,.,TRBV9,CASSVQGRGTGNTIYF,TGTGCCAGCAGCGTCCAGGGAAGGGGGACTGGAAACACCATATATTTT
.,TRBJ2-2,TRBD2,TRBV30,CAWGTIHGELFF,TGTGCCTGGGGGACTATTCACGGGGAGCTGTTTTTT
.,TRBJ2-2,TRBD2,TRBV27,CASSPGGRYHESMFF,TGTGCCAGCAGTCCGGGAGGACGGTACCACGAGAGTATGTTTTTT
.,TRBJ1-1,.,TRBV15,CASAGSLMNTEAFF,TGTGCGAGCGCGGGGTCTTTAATGAACACTGAAGCTTTCTTT
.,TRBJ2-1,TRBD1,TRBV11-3,CASSGRDRGRNEQFF,TGTGCCAGCAGCGGCCGGGACAGGGGTCGCAATGAGCAGTTCTTC
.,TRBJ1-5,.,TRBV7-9,CASSLAGPTDQPQHF,TGTGCCAGCAGCTTAGCCGGTCCAACTGATCAGCCCCAGCATTTT
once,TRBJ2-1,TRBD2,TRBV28,CASSHPSGWRYEQFF,TGTGCCAGCAGTCATCCTAGCGGGTGGCGGTATGAGCAGTTCTTC
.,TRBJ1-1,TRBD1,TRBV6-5,CASSYRRQGGDTEAFF,TGTGCCAGCAGTTACCGTAGACAGGGGGGAGACACTGAAGCTTTCTTT
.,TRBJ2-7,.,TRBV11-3,CASTPTRGYEQYF,TGTGCCAGCACTCCCACACGGGGGTACGAGCAGTACTTC
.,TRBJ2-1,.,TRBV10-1,CASRGVGNEQFF,TGCGCCAGCAGGGGAGTGGGCAATGAGCAGTTCTTC
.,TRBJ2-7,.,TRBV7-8,CASSLLFYASDTTSYEQYF,TGTGCCAGCAGCTTACTATTTTACGCTTCGGACACCACCTCCTACGAGCAGTACTTC
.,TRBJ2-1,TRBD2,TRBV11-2,CASSLDPAGEYNEQFF,TGTGCCAGCAGCTTAGATCCAGCGGGGGAATACAATGAGCAGTTCTTC
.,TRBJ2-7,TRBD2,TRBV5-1,CASSSPGLAGGYEQYF,TGCGCCAGCAGCTCACCAGGACTAGCGGGAGGGTACGAGCAGTACTTC
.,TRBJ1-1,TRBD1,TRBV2,CASSLGTGEAFF,TGTGCCAGCAGCCTCGGGACAGGCGAAGCTTTCTTT
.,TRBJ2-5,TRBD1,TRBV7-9,CASSPESGQGFGTQYF,TGTGCCAGCAGCCCGGAGTCGGGACAGGGGTTTGGGACCCAGTACTTC
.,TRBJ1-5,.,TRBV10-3,CAISEGDFEGQPQHF,TGTGCCATCAGTGAAGGGGACTTTGAGGGGCAGCCCCAGCATTTT
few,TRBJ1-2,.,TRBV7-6,CASSLAPTANYGYTF,TGTGCCAGCAGCTTAGCGCCAACAGCTAACTATGGCTACACCTTC
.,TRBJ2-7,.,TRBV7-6,CASSPVYHAYEQYF,TGTGCCAGCAGCCCGGTGTACCACGCCTACGAGCAGTACTTC
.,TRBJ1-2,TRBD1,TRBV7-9,CASSLAMTGGFGYTF,TGTGCCAGCAGCTTAGCTATGACAGGGGGATTCGGCTACACCTTC
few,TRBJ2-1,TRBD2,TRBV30,CAWSGLAGVLYEQFF,TGTGCCTGGAGTGGACTAGCGGGAGTGTTATATGAGCAGTTCTTC
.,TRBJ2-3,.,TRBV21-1,CASSKDETSGGATDTQYF,TGTGCCAGCAGCAAAGATGAGACTAGCGGGGGGGCAACAGATACGCAGTATTTT
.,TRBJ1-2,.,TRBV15,CATSRSAGENYGYTF,TGTGCCACCAGCAGATCCGCGGGGGAGAACTATGGCTACACCTTC
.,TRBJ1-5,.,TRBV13,CASSFQGNQPQHF,TGTGCCAGCAGCTTCCAGGGAAACCAGCCCCAGCATTTT
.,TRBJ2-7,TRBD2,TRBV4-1,CASRQGLAGGNFSYEQYF,TGCGCCAGCAGACAGGGACTAGCGGGAGGCAACTTCTCCTACGAGCAGTACTTC
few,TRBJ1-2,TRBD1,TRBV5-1,CASSWGQGATGYTF,TGCGCCAGCAGCTGGGGGCAGGGGGCGACCGGCTACACCTTC
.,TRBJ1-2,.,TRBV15,CATSREKGLYGYTF,TGTGCCACCAGCAGAGAAAAGGGGCTCTATGGCTACACCTTC
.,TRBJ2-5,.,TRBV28,CASSVLQRTQYF,TGTGCCAGCAGCGTCCTCCAGCGAACCCAGTACTTC
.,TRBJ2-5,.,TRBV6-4,CASSDHLGETQYF,TGTGCCAGCAGTGACCACCTCGGAGAGACCCAGTACTTC
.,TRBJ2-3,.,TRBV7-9,CASSFRDTDTQYF,TGTGCCAGCAGCTTTAGAGACACAGATACGCAGTATTTT
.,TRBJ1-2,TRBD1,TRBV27,CASSLNRGHGDYGYTF,TGTGCCAGCAGTTTAAACAGGGGGCATGGCGACTATGGCTACACCTTC
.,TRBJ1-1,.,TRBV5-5,CASSLTVYLGTEAFF,TGTGCCAGCAGCTTGACAGTATATCTTGGCACTGAAGCTTTCTTT
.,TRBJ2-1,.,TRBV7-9,CSSSSPGQEGNEQFF,TGTTCCAGCAGCTCTCCTGGACAGGAGGGCAATGAGCAGTTCTTC
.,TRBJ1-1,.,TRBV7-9,CASTLYKTGLTEAFF,TGTGCCAGCACCCTTTATAAAACTGGACTTACTGAAGCTTTCTTT
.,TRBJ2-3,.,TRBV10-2,CASGRGSGLSDTQYF,TGCGCGTCAGGCCGAGGGTCGGGGTTGTCAGATACGCAGTATTTT
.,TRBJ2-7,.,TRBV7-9,CASSSEIGSSGTEQYF,TGTGCCAGCAGCTCCGAGATAGGATCTAGTGGCACCGAGCAGTACTTC
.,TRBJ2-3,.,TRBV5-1,CASSSRTAGPDTQYF,TGCGCCAGCAGCTCCAGGACTGCGGGCCCAGATACGCAGTATTTT
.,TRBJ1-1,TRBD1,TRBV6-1,CASSDIIGTGNTEAFF,TGTGCCAGCAGTGATATCATAGGGACAGGGAACACTGAAGCTTTCTTT
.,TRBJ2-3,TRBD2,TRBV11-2,CASSFLAGSPDTQYF,TGTGCCAGCAGCTTCCTAGCGGGATCCCCAGATACGCAGTATTTT
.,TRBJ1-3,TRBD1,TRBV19,CASSDNRGNTIYF,TGTGCCAGTAGTGATAACAGGGGGAACACCATATATTTT
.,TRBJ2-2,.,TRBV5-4,CASSVTGQPTGELFF,TGTGCCAGCAGCGTCACAGGACAGCCGACCGGGGAGCTGTTTTTT
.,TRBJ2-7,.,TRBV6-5,CATSGRLGHNYEQYF,TGTGCCACCAGTGGACGCTTGGGACACAACTACGAGCAGTACTTC
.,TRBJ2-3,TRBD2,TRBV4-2,CASSQELAGTDTQYF,TGTGCCAGCAGCCAAGAACTAGCGGGAACAGATACGCAGTATTTT
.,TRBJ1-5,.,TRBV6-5,CASSTRQASNQPQHF,TGTGCCAGCAGCACTAGACAGGCTAGCAATCAGCCCCAGCATTTT
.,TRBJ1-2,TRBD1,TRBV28,CASSYYRDRDYTF,TGTGCCAGCAGTTATTACCGGGACAGGGACTACACCTTC